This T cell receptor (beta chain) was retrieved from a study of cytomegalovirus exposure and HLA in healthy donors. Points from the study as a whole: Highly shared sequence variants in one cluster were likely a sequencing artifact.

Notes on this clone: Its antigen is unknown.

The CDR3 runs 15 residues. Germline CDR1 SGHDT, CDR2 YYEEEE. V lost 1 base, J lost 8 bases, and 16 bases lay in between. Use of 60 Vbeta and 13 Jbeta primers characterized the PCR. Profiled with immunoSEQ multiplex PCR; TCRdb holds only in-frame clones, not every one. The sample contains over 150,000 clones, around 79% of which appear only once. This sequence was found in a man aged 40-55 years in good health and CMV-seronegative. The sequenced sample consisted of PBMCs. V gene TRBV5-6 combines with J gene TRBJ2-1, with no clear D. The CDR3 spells CASSLTTLGYDEQFF. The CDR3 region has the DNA TGTGCCAGCAGCTTGACCACCCTCGGGTACGATGAGCAGTTCTTC.